This entry describes one T cell receptor beta chain. Per the original methods: Quantification of nucleated cells was approximated via reference gene primer amplification. TCRdb's copy holds only in-frame clones and misses some; the assay was immunoSEQ multiplex PCR. V and J calls and clone size follow that table, whereas D and trimming were derived from the DNA. The data show 110,000 to 150,000 clones, with less than 80% seen just once and approximately 3.5% held by the top ten. These data originate in a study of blood T cell repertoires in COVID-19. Study information: Sites across the United States, Italy and Spain contributed samples from acute and convalescent COVID-19. T cells, B-cell-depleted T cells, or PBMCs provided the cDNA or gDNA that served as material.

The CDR3 has 15 residues. J gave up 7 bases and V 2 bases, and 2 bases lay outside the gene matches. Looked up from germline, CDR1 is MNHEY and CDR2 is SVGEGT. The sample was peripheral blood. This receptor was obtained from a man in his 60s with acute or convalescent COVID-19. The chain employs TRBV6-2 or TRBV6-3 and TRBJ2-2; TRBD2 aligns across 12 bases. The CDR3 here is CASSYRTSGVGELFF. CDR3 in DNA: TGTGCCAGCAGTTACCGGACTAGCGGGGTCGGGGAGCTGTTTTTT.